Listed here are 20 T cell receptor beta chains from one sample, sequenced in a study of shared clonotypes between healthy human individuals. Assay used: immunoSEQ multiplex PCR; TCRdb lists only in-frame clones, some missing. The table shows about 1.5 million clones, with 95% to 99% occurring only once. The specimen was naive CD4+ T cells sorted from blood. Subset meaning: CD45RA+ positively selected. The receptors originated from a young man in good health.

The chain combines TRBV27 with TRBJ2-1, with 7 bases identical to TRBD2. CDR1 is MNHEY and CDR2 is SMNVEV in the germline V gene (reference sequence). The CDR3 is 15 amino acids. The ends lost 5 bases at V and 4 bases at J; junction bases unmatched: 8. The CDR3 region is CASSAGLVSYNEQFF. The CDR3 region has the DNA TGTGCCAGCAGTGCTGGACTAGTATCGTACAATGAGCAGTTCTTC.

Turning to this clone: In the same sample, other DNA sequences code for this CDR3. The gene calls are TRBV5-1 and TRBJ2-5; D perhaps matches TRBD1 (5 bases). The germline V gene has CDR1 SGHRS and CDR2 YFSETQ. The CDR3 spans 14 residues. V lost 1 base to trimming and J lost 3 bases, with 10 bases between them. This CDR3 reads CASSLLGAEETQYF. DNA of the CDR3: TGCGCCAGCAGCTTGTTAGGGGCGGAAGAGACCCAGTACTTC.

The V gene is TRBV7-2, the J gene TRBJ2-1, with TRBD2 matching 10 bases. In germline, CDR1 is SGHTA, CDR2 FQGNSA. CDR3 length: 15 residues. The V segment lost 1 base and the J segment 6 bases; nucleotides outside the gene matches: 3. DNA of the CDR3: TGTGCCAGCAGCTTAGTTAGCGGGAGGTCCAATGAGCAGTTCTTC. Its protein is CASSLVSGRSNEQFF.

The genes are TRBV2 and TRBJ1-1; 7 nucleotides align to TRBD1. This CDR3 comprises 15 residues. The germline CDR1 and CDR2 sequences are SNHLY and FYNNEI. The V segment lost 6 bases and the J segment 1 base; nucleotides outside the gene matches: 8. CDR3 sequence: CASRTGFGENTEAFF. In nucleotides, the CDR3 is TGTGCCAGCAGGACAGGGTTTGGGGAGAACACTGAAGCTTTCTTT.

J is TRBJ1-4 and V is TRBV29-1; possibly TRBD1 for D (5 bases). V gave up 2 bases and J gave up 8 bases, with 12 bases separating them. CDR3 length: 13 amino acids. Germline CDR1 SQVTM, CDR2 ANQGSEA. CDR3 residues: CSVERARGEKLFF. The DNA for the CDR3 is TGCAGCGTTGAAAGGGCCCGGGGGGAAAAACTGTTTTTT.

The table lists this clone with a count of one. The chain recombines TRBV7-3 with TRBJ1-1, with D perhaps TRBD1 (6 bases). Per germline, CDR1 SGHTA and CDR2 FQGTGA. There are 14 residues in the CDR3. Trimming took off 1 base at V and 4 bases at J, with 10 bases between the two ends. The CDR3 DNA follows: TGTGCCAGCAGCTTAAAGGGGGGGTCCACTGAAGCTTTCTTT. This codes for CASSLKGGSTEAFF.

The CDR3 protein is CASSLTAGLTDTQYF. The CDR3 DNA follows: TGTGCCAGCAGCTTGACAGCGGGACTCACAGATACGCAGTATTTT. This chain uses TRBV5-4 with TRBJ2-3, with TRBD2 matching 7 bases. Germline CDR1 reads SGHNT; CDR2 reads YYREEE (reference sequence). The CDR3 loop spans 15 amino acids. V lost 1 base and J lost 2; bases outside the gene matches: 4.

The J gene is TRBJ2-3, the V gene TRBV19; the match to TRBD2 covers 11 bases. From germline, CDR1 is LNHDA and CDR2 SQIVND (reference sequence). The trim removed 7 bases at V and 5 bases at J, leaving 8 bases unmatched. The length of the CDR3 is 15 residues. Written as DNA, the CDR3 is TGTGCCAGTAAGGGACTAGCGGTCGGGGGAGATACGCAGTATTTT. Protein product: CASKGLAVGGDTQYF.

This clone was seen just once. This rearrangement joins TRBV9 to TRBJ2-7; 14 positions match TRBD2. CDR1 is SGDLS, CDR2 YYNGEE, per germline. Trimming removed 2 bases from V and 5 bases from J; junction bases left unmatched: 6. The CDR3 consists of 16 residues. CDR3: CASSVTGTSGRDEQYF. CDR3 DNA sequence: TGTGCCAGCAGCGTCACCGGGACTAGCGGGAGAGACGAGCAGTACTTC.

This clone came up once. The gene calls are TRBV11-2 and TRBJ2-7; perhaps TRBD1 as D (6 bases). There are 15 residues in the CDR3. Deletions cut 4 bases from V and 3 bases from J, with 16 bases between. CDR1 and CDR2 from the germline V gene are SGHAT and FQNNGV. DNA of the CDR3: TGTGCCAGCAGCTCTATCCGGGACACCTTCTACGAGCAGTACTTC. Protein product: CASSSIRDTFYEQYF.

Concerning this clone itself: The sample contains more than one DNA sequence encoding this CDR3. The rearrangement uses TRBV28 and TRBJ1-2; possibly TRBD1 for D (6 bases). Trimming pared 5 bases from V and 2 bases from J, leaving 12 bases between. Germline lookup yields CDR1 MDHEN and CDR2 SYDVKM. The CDR3 is 14 amino acids. CDR3 protein: CASSLGQGNYGYTF. CDR3 sequence (DNA): TGTGCCAGCAGTCTGGGACAAGGGAACTATGGCTACACCTTC.

The chain links TRBV6-1 to TRBJ2-2, with D perhaps matching TRBD1 (6 bases). CDR1 MNHNS and CDR2 SASEGT come from the germline V gene. Trimming removed 6 bases at V and 2 bases at J, with 10 bases between. The CDR3 consists of 14 residues. CDR3 sequence: CASRDSFNTGELFF. As DNA, the CDR3 is TGTGCCAGCAGGGACAGTTTTAACACCGGGGAGCTGTTTTTT.

This clone was seen only once. The rearrangement joins TRBV7-6 to TRBJ1-5, with D possibly being TRBD1 (5 bases). CDR1 is SGHVS, CDR2 FNYEAQ, per germline. Trimming shortened V by 1 base and J by 0 bases, and 22 bases separated the two germline ends. This CDR3 is 20 amino acids long. CDR3 residues: CASSLEQPIPGGVSNQPQHF. The CDR3 DNA reads as TGTGCCAGCAGCTTAGAGCAACCTATCCCGGGGGGGGTTAGCAATCAGCCCCAGCATTTT.

The chain links TRBV7-2 to TRBJ1-1; 8 bases match TRBD1. This CDR3 has 15 residues. V trimming: 2 bases; J trimming: 0 bases; junction bases outside the gene matches: 2. Looked up from germline, CDR1 is SGHTA and CDR2 is FQGNSA. The CDR3 region has the DNA TGTGCCAGCAGCTTACAGGGGGCCCTGAACACTGAAGCTTTCTTT. Its translation: CASSLQGALNTEAFF.

The CDR3 DNA is TGTGCCAGTAGTATATCCGGGACTAGCTTTGCTAACACCGGGGAGCTGTTTTTT. The encoded protein is CASSISGTSFANTGELFF. J is TRBJ2-2 and V is TRBV19, with 9 bases that match TRBD2. In germline, CDR1 is LNHDA, CDR2 SQIVND (reference sequence). This CDR3 comprises 18 residues. V lost 2 bases, J lost 2 bases, and 9 bases stayed unmatched.

The V and J genes are TRBV11-2 and TRBJ2-7; D uncertain. The CDR3 covers 15 residues. The V gene lost 5 bases and the J gene lost 2 bases, with 16 bases spanning the gap. Germline V lookup: CDR1 SGHAT, CDR2 FQNNGV. CDR3 nucleotide sequence: TGTGCCAGCAGCCCTCACCGGGTCCGAGCCTACGAGCAGTACTTC. Translating gives CASSPHRVRAYEQYF.

This chain joins TRBV7-9 and TRBJ2-7; 11 bases line up with TRBD2. V shed 5 bases, J shed 1 base, and the junction held 16 bases outside the gene matches. The CDR3 spans 19 residues. CDR1 is SEHNR and CDR2 is FQNEAQ in the germline V gene (reference sequence). CDR3 in amino acids: CASSPRTITGTSGSYEQYF. The CDR3 DNA reads as TGTGCCAGCAGCCCCCGGACGATTACCGGGACTAGCGGATCCTACGAGCAGTACTTC.

This rearrangement joins TRBV4-1 to TRBJ1-1, with D tentatively TRBD1 (5 bases). CDR3 size: 17 residues. CDR1 MGHRA and CDR2 YSYEKL come from the germline V gene. Trimming stripped 6 bases from V and 2 bases from J, with 22 bases between. This CDR3 is CASSHTLVKTANTEAFF. In DNA form, the CDR3 reads TGCGCCAGCAGTCACACCTTAGTAAAGACAGCTAACACTGAAGCTTTCTTT.

The chain couples TRBV4-1 to TRBJ1-5; 8 bases fit TRBD1. This CDR3 spans 14 amino acids. The V gene end was trimmed by 6 bases and the J gene end by 5 bases; junction bases not matched to a gene: 6. Germline V CDR1 and CDR2: MGHRA, YSYEKL. In nucleotides, the CDR3 is TGCGCCAGCAGTCTCGGGACAGGTTATCAGCCCCAGCATTTT. Translated, it gives CASSLGTGYQPQHF.

The chain uses TRBV6-5 and TRBJ2-3, with D unresolved. The CDR3 covers 15 residues. The germline V gene encodes CDR1 MNHEY and CDR2 SVGAGI. V was clipped by 2 bases and J by 0 bases, with 9 bases between them. The CDR3 nucleotides are TGTGCCAGCAGTTACCAACCAGGTAGCACAGATACGCAGTATTTT. It specifies CASSYQPGSTDTQYF.